The 6 T cell receptor beta chains below were found in one sample sequenced in a study of blood T cells in healthy people across ages. Together with a sample-barcoded 5' primer, a J-beta primer mix was included in a second PCR lasting about 7 to 11 cycles. Using its own MiXCR run on the 5' RACE reads, TCRdb lists one record per CDR3 protein. This table has some 730,000 distinct CDR3 sequences, about a fifth appearing once. The source material was blood. These receptors all come from a man aged 65-85 years in good health.

V and J are TRBV21-1 and TRBJ2-3; the DNA was not compared with TRBD1, the D call given in the table. TRBV21-1 is a pseudogene locus. The CDR3 has 16 amino acids. CDR3 protein: CASATGTGYLTDTQYF. CDR3 coding DNA: TGTGCCAGCGCTACTGGGACAGGCTATTTGACAGATACGCAGTATTTT.

This rearrangement joins TRBV20-1 to TRBJ2-3; D may correspond to TRBD1 or TRBD2 (5 bases each). Germline CDR1 is DFQATT and CDR2 is SNEGSKA (reference sequence). V gave up 1 base and J gave up 2 bases, with 19 bases separating them. The CDR3 extends over 17 amino acids. This CDR3 reads CSARGGTGPLFTDTQYF. DNA for the CDR3: TGCAGTGCTAGAGGGGGAACGGGGCCTCTCTTCACAGATACGCAGTATTTT.

This clonotype has more than one count but fewer than ten. V is TRBV6-1 and J is TRBJ2-7; D perhaps matches TRBD1 (6 bases). The CDR3 has 14 residues. Germline V gene sequence: CDR1 MNHNS, CDR2 SASEGT. The V end was cut by 1 base, the J end by 3 bases, with 10 bases between. The CDR3 nucleotides read TGTGCCAGCAGTGAAGACGTCAGGGGCTACGAGCAGTACTTC. Amino acids: CASSEDVRGYEQYF.

The V gene is TRBV29-1, the J gene TRBJ2-1; no definite D call. Germline lookup yields CDR1 SQVTM and CDR2 ANQGSEA. The CDR3 consists of 14 residues. V lost 7 bases, J lost 0 bases, and 13 bases lay in between. The CDR3: CSGILYNSYNEQFF. The CDR3 nucleotides read TGCAGCGGAATTCTATACAACTCCTACAATGAGCAGTTCTTC.

There are a few counts of this clonotype. The V gene is TRBV10-3, the J gene TRBJ2-1, with D perhaps given as TRBD1 or TRBD2 (5 bases each). V lost 3 bases, J lost 4 bases, and 13 bases lay in between. CDR1 is ENHRY and CDR2 is SYGVKD in the germline V gene. This CDR3 spans 15 amino acids. CDR3 region: CAISEEGSSYNEQFF. CDR3 sequence (DNA): TGTGCCATCAGTGAAGAGGGGTCGTCTTACAATGAGCAGTTCTTC.

The sample holds a few counts of this clonotype. The V call is TRBV25-1, the J call TRBJ2-3, with D perhaps TRBD1 (5 bases). CDR1 MGHDK and CDR2 SYGVNS come from the germline V gene. Trimming removed 3 bases from V and 4 bases from J, with 11 bases in between. The CDR3 sequence is 14 residues long. The DNA for the CDR3 is TGTGCCAGCAGTGATTCCCTAGGGGCAGATACGCAGTATTTT. Protein: CASSDSLGADTQYF.